This TCR beta chain stems from a study of a mutant IDH1 vaccine in newly diagnosed glioma. Study as a whole: Most patients had received both radiotherapy and temozolomide, the prior options being radiotherapy, temozolomide, or both. Findings and caveats of the study: Variations in leading peripheral T cell clonotypes appeared to have no connection with pseudoprogression. Overall, 93.3% of patients had vaccine-induced immune responses.

Details on this clone: The antigen remains undetermined.

Time point meaning: baseline, week 1 (first vaccination visit). Treatment denoted: pre-vaccination baseline after standard-of-care therapy. Donors had new WHO grade 3 or 4 IDH1-mutant, ATRX-lost astrocytomas. Sequencing used immunoSEQ multiplex PCR; TCRdb keeps in-frame clones, though not all of them. The repertoire holds approximately 92,000 clones, with about four fifths as singletons. The V gene's germline CDR1 is KGHSH and CDR2 LQKENI. This CDR3 contains 14 residues. The V gene end was trimmed by 1 base and the J gene end by 7 bases; junction bases not matched to a gene: 4. This sequence originates from a woman aged 50 to 60 with glioma. The chain uses TRBV18 and TRBJ1-5, with 7 bases that match TRBD1. The sample here was PBMCs, taken from a glioma patient treated with radiotherapy, temozolomide or both. CDR3 residues: CASSPQGASQPQHF. DNA of the CDR3: TGTGCCAGCTCACCACAGGGGGCAAGCCAGCCCCAGCATTTT.